This TCR beta chain was identified during a study of blood T cell repertoires in COVID-19. Study in general: Both acute and convalescent COVID-19 samples were obtained from the United States, Italy and Spain. T cells, B-cell-depleted T cells, or PBMCs supplied cDNA or gDNA.

Source study methods: Reference gene primer amplification in the assay estimated nucleated cell counts. Libraries were prepared by immunoSEQ multiplex PCR; TCRdb keeps only in-frame clonotypes and omits some of them. The DNA gave D and trimming, while V, J and clone size come from that table. In the table there are approximately 74,000 clones, around 90% of which are singletons. In germline, CDR1 is SGHRS, CDR2 YFSETQ. The CDR3 extends over 15 amino acids. The V and J ends lost 0 bases and 0 bases respectively, with 6 bases between them. The genes are TRBV5-1 and TRBJ2-2; D is uncertain. This TCR came from a woman older than 75 with active or convalescent COVID-19. The sequenced sample consisted of peripheral blood. CDR3 loop: CASSLDSPNTGELFF. The CDR3 coding sequence is TGCGCCAGCAGCTTGGACAGCCCGAACACCGGGGAGCTGTTTTTT.